What follows are 28 T cell receptor beta chains derived from one specimen sequenced in a study of a mutant IDH1 vaccine in newly diagnosed glioma listed by TCRdb under 2021. These receptors have no known antigen. The method behind the library was the immunoSEQ multiplex PCR assay. The clones in this table, taken by TCRdb from immuneACCESS, are in-frame only. Not every clone is retained; where verified, under half of the shortfall comes from an unresolved V gene, and the cause of the rest is unknown. Recorded for this sample are roughly 70,000 clones; 70% to 85% of them occurred a single time. Together, the top ten hold approximately 9.5% of the sample. Explained via the paper, the time point label denotes: week 11, during vaccination. Each vaccine dose, consisting of 300 ug of a 20-mer mutant IDH1 peptide in Montanide, was administered subcutaneously with topical imiquimod. This specimen was PBMCs, taken from a glioma patient whose treatment included an IDH1 peptide vaccine. Receptor source: a woman aged 45-65 years with glioma.

This chain links TRBV7-9 with TRBJ1-2, with 9 bases lining up with TRBD1. CDR3 length: 17 amino acids. With V trimmed by 5 bases and J by 0 bases, 10 bases remained unmatched. CDR1 is SEHNR, CDR2 FQNEAQ, per germline (reference sequence). CDR3 in amino acids: CASSPEGTGYSNYGYTF. CDR3 nucleotides: TGTGCCAGCAGCCCCGAGGGGACAGGGTATTCTAACTATGGCTACACCTTC.

The chain employs TRBV10-1 and TRBJ1-2, with D possibly matching TRBD1 (5 bases). This CDR3 is built from 16 residues. Trimming removed 5 bases at V and 4 bases at J, with 20 bases between. Looked up from germline, CDR1 is WNHNN and CDR2 is SYGVQD (reference sequence). The CDR3: CASSPRQGQEVYGYTF. CDR3 nucleotide sequence: TGCGCCAGCAGTCCCCGCCAAGGACAAGAGGTCTATGGCTACACCTTC.

The genes are TRBV18 and TRBJ1-1; 10 nucleotides match TRBD1. Germline lookup yields CDR1 KGHSH and CDR2 LQKENI. With V trimmed by 6 bases and J by 4 bases, 11 bases remained unmatched. The length of the CDR3 is 16 residues. CDR3 coding DNA: TGTGCCAGCTCGCCCGGACAGGGGGGAGGGGGCACTGAAGCTTTCTTT. Its protein is CASSPGQGGGGTEAFF.

The chain couples TRBV9 to TRBJ2-7; maybe TRBD2 (6 bases). The CDR3 runs to 16 residues. Germline V gives CDR1 SGDLS, CDR2 YYNGEE. Trimming shortened V by 0 bases and J by 0 bases, and 13 bases separated the two germline ends. The CDR3 here is CASSVEGGVPSYEQYF. In nucleotides, the CDR3 is TGTGCCAGCAGCGTAGAAGGAGGGGTCCCCTCCTACGAGCAGTACTTC.

The chain recombines TRBV7-2 with TRBJ1-3; D gene ambiguous. Trimming removed 5 bases at V and 8 bases at J, with 13 bases between. CDR1 SGHTA and CDR2 FQGNSA come from the germline V gene. This CDR3 has 13 residues. CDR3 sequence: CASSPKPGDTIYF. CDR3 coding DNA: TGTGCCAGCAGCCCCAAGCCCGGGGACACCATATATTTT. Full variable domain (missing parts from reference TRBV7-2 and TRBJ1-3): GAGVSQSPSNKVTEKGKDVELRCDPISGHTALYWYRQSLGQGLEFLIYFQGNSAPDKSGLPSDRFSAERTGGSVSTLTIQRTQQEDSAVYLCASSPKPGDTIYFGEGSWLTVV.

The V and J genes are TRBV5-6 and TRBJ1-2; tentative D call: TRBD1 (6 bases). Germline lookup yields CDR1 SGHDT and CDR2 YYEEEE. The CDR3 covers 15 residues. V dropped 0 bases and J dropped 4 bases, with 13 bases sitting between them. The CDR3 region has the DNA TGTGCCAGCAGCTTGGGGCAGGGGCTGGGCTATGGCTACACCTTC. This gives the protein CASSLGQGLGYGYTF.

The chain combines TRBV18 with TRBJ1-5, with D possibly being TRBD1 (5 bases). This CDR3 is built from 13 residues. CDR1 and CDR2 (germline): KGHSH, LQKENI. The V end was cut by 5 bases, the J end by 6 bases, with 11 bases between. CDR3 sequence reads: CASSGGDSQPQHF. CDR3 nucleotides: TGTGCCAGCTCAGGAGGGGACTCTCAGCCCCAGCATTTT.

The V and J genes are TRBV20-1 and TRBJ2-7; D uncertain. Trimming removed 0 bases at V and 4 bases at J, with 4 bases between. Looked up from germline, CDR1 is DFQATT and CDR2 is SNEGSKA (reference sequence). This CDR3 has 11 amino acids. The DNA of the CDR3 is TGCAGTGCTAGAGATGAATACGAGCAGTACTTC. Protein sequence: CSARDEYEQYF.

The V and J genes are TRBV10-3 and TRBJ2-7, with D perhaps matching TRBD1 (6 bases). Germline lookup yields CDR1 ENHRY and CDR2 SYGVKD. The CDR3 is made up of 13 amino acids. The germline V and J ends were trimmed by 6 bases and 0 bases, with 9 bases remaining between them. The CDR3 here is CAIRDSDSYEQYF. CDR3 nucleotide sequence: TGTGCCATCAGGGACAGTGACTCCTACGAGCAGTACTTC.

The chain is built from TRBV9 and TRBJ1-2; a possible D gene is TRBD1 (6 bases). V dropped 3 bases and J dropped 8 bases, with 14 bases sitting between them. The germline V gene has CDR1 SGDLS and CDR2 YYNGEE. The CDR3 extends over 13 amino acids. For the CDR3, the DNA is TGTGCCAGCAGCGCCACAGGGATGGAAGGCTACACCTTC. This codes for CASSATGMEGYTF.

This clone was seen only once. V is TRBV5-6 and J is TRBJ1-1, with D possibly matching TRBD1 (5 bases). CDR1 SGHDT and CDR2 YYEEEE come from the germline V gene. V dropped 2 bases and J dropped 8 bases, with 10 bases sitting between them. This CDR3 contains 12 residues. The CDR3 here is CASSFGKGEAFF. DNA of the CDR3: TGTGCCAGCAGCTTCGGGAAGGGGGAAGCTTTCTTT.

The chain combines TRBV6-1 with TRBJ2-5; 9 bases are a match to TRBD2. Per germline, CDR1 MNHNS and CDR2 SASEGT. This CDR3 has 14 residues. Trimming at V came to 3 bases and at J to 5 bases, leaving 4 bases not matched to a gene. CDR3 region: CASSERGGQETQYF. CDR3 in DNA: TGTGCCAGCAGTGAGCGGGGGGGCCAGGAGACCCAGTACTTC.

J is TRBJ2-3 and V is TRBV9, with a tentative D call TRBD2 (5 bases). V was shortened by 0 bases and J by 2 bases, with 7 bases between the two germline ends. The CDR3 spans 14 residues. Per germline, CDR1 SGDLS and CDR2 YYNGEE. The CDR3 spells CASSVVALTDTQYF. The CDR3 DNA sequence: TGTGCCAGCAGCGTAGTAGCGCTCACAGATACGCAGTATTTT.

The chain combines TRBV30 with TRBJ2-3, with D possibly TRBD1 on 6 matching bases. The CDR3 length is 14 residues. The germline V gene encodes CDR1 GTSNPN and CDR2 SVGIG (reference sequence). Trimming took 0 bases from V and 3 from J, leaving 10 bases between them. CDR3 protein: CAWSVGGNTDTQYF. CDR3 DNA: TGTGCCTGGAGTGTAGGGGGTAATACAGATACGCAGTATTTT.

The gene calls are TRBV12-5 and TRBJ2-7, with 8 positions matching TRBD1. The CDR3 loop spans 13 amino acids. Germline assignment: CDR1 LGHNT and CDR2 FRNRAP. Trimming at V came to 6 bases and at J to 3 bases, leaving 4 bases not matched to a gene. This CDR3 reads CASGLGTGYEQYF. CDR3 DNA sequence: TGTGCTAGTGGACTCGGGACAGGCTACGAGCAGTACTTC. Together with reference TRBV12-5 and TRBJ2-7, the CDR3 gives the full variable domain: DARVTQTPRHKVTEMGQEVTMRCQPILGHNTVFWYRQTMMQGLELLAYFRNRAPLDDSGMPKDRFSAEMPDATLATLKIQPSEPRDSAVYFCASGLGTGYEQYFGPGTRLTVT.

This chain uses TRBV5-1 with TRBJ2-7; TRBD1 matches 9 bases. Germline V gene sequence: CDR1 SGHRS, CDR2 YFSETQ. J was trimmed by 3 bases and V by 1 base; bases with no gene match: 5. CDR3 length: 15 residues. CDR3 DNA sequence: TGCGCCAGCAGCTTGACCGGGACAGGGAACTACGAGCAGTACTTC. The encoded protein is CASSLTGTGNYEQYF.

This chain uses TRBV5-1 with TRBJ1-3, with D perhaps matching TRBD1 (6 bases). Germline V gene lookup returns CDR1 SGHRS and CDR2 YFSETQ. The germline V and J ends were trimmed by 4 bases and 0 bases, with 14 bases remaining between them. The CDR3 covers 16 residues. CDR3 residues: CASSLGTFTSGNTIYF. The CDR3, as DNA: TGCGCCAGCAGCCTCGGGACATTCACCTCTGGAAACACCATATATTTT.

The CDR3 sequence: CASSKTVLGNQPQHF. Here the CDR3 DNA reads TGTGCCAGCAGCAAGACAGTCTTGGGCAATCAGCCCCAGCATTTT. The chain combines TRBV6-1 with TRBJ1-5, with D tentatively TRBD1 (5 bases). V was shortened by 6 bases and J by 2 bases, with 14 bases between the two germline ends. This CDR3 comprises 15 residues. The germline V gene has CDR1 MNHNS and CDR2 SASEGT.

This chain joins TRBV2 and TRBJ1-1, with D unresolved. Germline values: CDR1 SNHLY, CDR2 FYNNEI. Trimming cost V 11 bases and J 1 base, with 8 bases left between them. This CDR3 region has 11 residues. CDR3 nucleotides: TGTGCCGGCGGGCGGAACACTGAAGCTTTCTTT. Translated: CAGGRNTEAFF.

For the CDR3, the DNA is TGTGCCAGCAGTTCGGACATGACCTACGAGCAGTACTTC. Translating gives CASSSDMTYEQYF. This chain connects TRBV28 to TRBJ2-7, with D tentatively TRBD1 (5 bases). Between the trimmed V and J ends, which lost 4 bases and 2 bases, there was a span of 9 bases. CDR1 is MDHEN and CDR2 is SYDVKM in the germline V gene. This CDR3 is built from 13 residues.

This rearrangement joins TRBV5-1 to TRBJ1-1, with TRBD1 as a possible D gene (5 bases). CDR3 length: 13 amino acids. Germline V CDR1 and CDR2: SGHRS, YFSETQ. V dropped 0 bases and J dropped 8 bases, with 11 bases sitting between them. CDR3 sequence reads: CASSLGGENEAFF. The CDR3 DNA follows: TGCGCCAGCAGCTTGGGGGGGGAGAACGAAGCTTTCTTT. Full variable domain (rest looked up from reference TRBV5-1 and TRBJ1-1): KAGVTQTPRYLIKTRGQQVTLSCSPISGHRSVSWYQQTPGQGLQFLFEYFSETQRNKGNFPGRFSGRQFSNSRSEMNVSTLELGDSALYLCASSLGGENEAFFGQGTRLTVV.

The chain is built from TRBV7-8 and TRBJ2-5; a weak D match, TRBD2 (7 bases). The J call may be faulty, since TRBJ2-7 better matches the DNA end. Germline CDR1 and CDR2: SGHVS and FQNEAQ. The CDR3 loop spans 14 amino acids. CDR3 sequence: CASSLRGGDYEQYF. CDR3 coding DNA: TGTGCCAGCAGCTTAAGGGGGGGAGACTACGAGCAGTACTTC.

This clone appeared once. J is TRBJ2-2 and V is TRBV7-6; 8 positions match TRBD1. The CDR3 covers 16 residues. V was clipped by 5 bases and J by 4 bases; unmatched bases: 9. Germline V gene lookup returns CDR1 SGHVS and CDR2 FNYEAQ. CDR3 residues: CASSSGQGLVTGELFF. The CDR3 DNA reads as TGTGCCAGCAGCAGCGGACAGGGTCTCGTCACCGGGGAGCTGTTTTTT.

The chain recombines TRBV30 with TRBJ2-3; 10 nucleotides agree with TRBD2. This CDR3 is built from 15 residues. Germline assignment: CDR1 GTSNPN and CDR2 SVGIG (reference sequence). V dropped 2 bases and J dropped 8; count of bases not matched to a gene: 10. The CDR3 here is CAWSPAGGPTGTQYF. CDR3 bases: TGTGCCTGGAGTCCAGCGGGGGGGCCAACTGGTACGCAGTATTTT.

This sequence joins TRBV7-6 and TRBJ1-5, with 7 bases aligning to TRBD1. Trimming at V came to 4 bases and at J to 2 bases, leaving 2 bases not matched to a gene. This CDR3 region has 14 residues. The germline gives CDR1 SGHVS, CDR2 FNYEAQ. The CDR3 bases are TGTGCCAGCAGCTCCGGGACAGGCAATCAGCCCCAGCATTTT. Encoded protein: CASSSGTGNQPQHF.

CDR3 sequence (DNA): TGCGCCAGCAGCTTGGTTTCAGGGGGCAAAAACATTCAGTACTTC. As protein: CASSLVSGGKNIQYF. The V and J genes are TRBV5-1 and TRBJ2-4; TRBD1 matches 7 bases. V shed 0 bases, J shed 3 bases, and the junction held 3 bases outside the gene matches. The CDR3 has 15 residues. Germline V gene sequence: CDR1 SGHRS, CDR2 YFSETQ.

The chain links TRBV27 to TRBJ2-1; D unresolved. Per germline, CDR1 MNHEY and CDR2 SMNVEV (reference sequence). CDR3 length: 12 amino acids. V was cut by 3 bases and J by 4 bases, with 4 bases left in between. The CDR3 loop reads CASSFPYNEQFF. As DNA, the CDR3 is TGTGCCAGCAGTTTTCCGTACAATGAGCAGTTCTTC.

This clone was found once. For the CDR3, the DNA is TGTGCCAGCAGCGTAGATGGGGGTTTTGGTTCACCCCTCCACTTT. Its protein product is CASSVDGGFGSPLHF. The chain links TRBV9 to TRBJ1-6; possible D gene TRBD1, 5 bases. Trimming stripped 0 bases from V and 9 bases from J, with 13 bases between. Germline loops: CDR1 SGDLS, CDR2 YYNGEE. The CDR3 is made up of 15 amino acids.